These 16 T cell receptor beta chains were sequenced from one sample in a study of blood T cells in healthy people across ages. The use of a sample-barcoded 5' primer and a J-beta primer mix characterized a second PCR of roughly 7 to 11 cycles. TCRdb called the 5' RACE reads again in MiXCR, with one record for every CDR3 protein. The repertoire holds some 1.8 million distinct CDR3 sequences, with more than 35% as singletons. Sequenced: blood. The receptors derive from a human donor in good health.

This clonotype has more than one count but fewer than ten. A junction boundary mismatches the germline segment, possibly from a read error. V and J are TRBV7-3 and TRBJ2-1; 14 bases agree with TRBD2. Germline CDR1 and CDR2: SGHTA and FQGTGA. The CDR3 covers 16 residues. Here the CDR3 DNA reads TGCGCCAGCAGCTTAACCGGGACTAGCGGGGGAAATGAGCAGTTCTTC. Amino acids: CASSLTGTSGGNEQFF. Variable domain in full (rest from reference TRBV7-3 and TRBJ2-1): GAGVSQTPSNKVTEKGKYVELRCDPISGHTALYWYRQSLGQGPEFLIYFQGTGAADDSGLPNDRFFAVRPEGSVSTLKIQRTERGDSAVYLCASSLTGTSGGNEQFFGPGTRLTVL.

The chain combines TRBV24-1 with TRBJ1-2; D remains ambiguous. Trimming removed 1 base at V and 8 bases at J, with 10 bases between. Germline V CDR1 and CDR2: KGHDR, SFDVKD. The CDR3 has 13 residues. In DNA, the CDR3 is TGTGCCACCAGTGATTTCGAGGGTTGGGGCTACACCTTC. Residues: CATSDFEGWGYTF.

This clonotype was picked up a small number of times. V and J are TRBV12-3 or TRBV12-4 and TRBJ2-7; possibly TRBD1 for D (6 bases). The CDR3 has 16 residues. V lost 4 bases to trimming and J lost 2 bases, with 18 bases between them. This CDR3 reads CASSSAEGVSPYEQYF. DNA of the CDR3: TGTGCCAGCAGTTCCGCTGAGGGGGTAAGTCCCTACGAGCAGTACTTC.

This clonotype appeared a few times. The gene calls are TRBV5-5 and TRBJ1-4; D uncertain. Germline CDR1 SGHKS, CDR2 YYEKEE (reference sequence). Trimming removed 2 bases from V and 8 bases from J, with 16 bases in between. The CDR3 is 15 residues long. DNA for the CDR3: TGTGCCAGCAGCTTTGGTATAGGGATGGGCGAAAAACTGTTTTTT. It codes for CASSFGIGMGEKLFF.

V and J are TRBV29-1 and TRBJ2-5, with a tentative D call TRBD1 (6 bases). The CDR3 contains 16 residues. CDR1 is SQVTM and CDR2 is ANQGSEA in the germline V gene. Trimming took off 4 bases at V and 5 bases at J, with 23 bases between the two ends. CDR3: CSVAQVGALFGETQYF. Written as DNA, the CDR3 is TGCAGCGTTGCCCAGGTGGGGGCGTTGTTTGGGGAGACCCAGTACTTC.

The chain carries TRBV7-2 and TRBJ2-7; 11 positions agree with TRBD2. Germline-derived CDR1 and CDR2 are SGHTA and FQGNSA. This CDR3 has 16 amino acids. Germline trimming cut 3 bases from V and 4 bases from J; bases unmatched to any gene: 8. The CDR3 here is CASSFLAGGRLYEQYF. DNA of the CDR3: TGTGCCAGCAGCTTCTTAGCGGGGGGGCGCTTATACGAGCAGTACTTC. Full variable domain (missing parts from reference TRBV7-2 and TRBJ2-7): GAGVSQSPSNKVTEKGKDVELRCDPISGHTALYWYRQSLGQGLEFLIYFQGNSAPDKSGLPSDRFSAERTGGSVSTLTIQRTQQEDSAVYLCASSFLAGGRLYEQYFGPGTRLTVT.

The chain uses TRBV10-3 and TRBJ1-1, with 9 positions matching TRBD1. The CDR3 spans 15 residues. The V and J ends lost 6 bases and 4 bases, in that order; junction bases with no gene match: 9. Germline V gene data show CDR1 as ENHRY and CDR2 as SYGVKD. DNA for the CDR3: TGTGCCATCAGAGCCGGGACAGGGACGGGCACTGAAGCTTTCTTT. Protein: CAIRAGTGTGTEAFF.

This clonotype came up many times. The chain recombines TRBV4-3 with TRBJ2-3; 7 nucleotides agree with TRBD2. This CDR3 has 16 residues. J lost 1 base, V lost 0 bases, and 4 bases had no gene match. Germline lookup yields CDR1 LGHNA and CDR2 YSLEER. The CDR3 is CASSQEGGGGTDTQYF. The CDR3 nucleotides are TGCGCCAGCAGCCAAGAGGGTGGGGGGGGCACAGATACGCAGTATTTT.

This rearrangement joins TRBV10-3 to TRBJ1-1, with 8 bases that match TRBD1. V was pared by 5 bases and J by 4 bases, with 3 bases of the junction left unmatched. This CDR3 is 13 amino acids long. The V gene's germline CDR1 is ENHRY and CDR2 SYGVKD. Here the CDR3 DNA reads TGTGCCATCAGTTCAGGGACAGGCACTGAAGCTTTCTTT. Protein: CAISSGTGTEAFF.

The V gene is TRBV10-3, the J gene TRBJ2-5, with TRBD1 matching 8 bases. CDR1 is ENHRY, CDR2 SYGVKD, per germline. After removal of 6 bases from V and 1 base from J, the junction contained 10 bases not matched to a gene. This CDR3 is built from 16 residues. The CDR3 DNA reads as TGTGCCATCAGCGGGGAACAGACAGGGGTCCAAGAGACCCAGTACTTC. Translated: CAISGEQTGVQETQYF.

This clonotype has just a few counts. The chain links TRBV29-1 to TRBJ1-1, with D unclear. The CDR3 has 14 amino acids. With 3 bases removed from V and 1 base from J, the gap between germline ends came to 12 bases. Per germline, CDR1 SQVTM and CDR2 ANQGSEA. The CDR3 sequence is CSVEKVLTNTEAFF. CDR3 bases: TGCAGCGTTGAGAAAGTACTGACGAACACTGAAGCTTTCTTT. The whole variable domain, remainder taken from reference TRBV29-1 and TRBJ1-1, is SAVISQKPSRDICQRGTSLTIQCQVDSQVTMMFWYRQQPGQSLTLIATANQGSEATYESGFVIDKFPISRPNLTFSTLTVSNMSPEDSSIYLCSVEKVLTNTEAFFGQGTRLTVV.

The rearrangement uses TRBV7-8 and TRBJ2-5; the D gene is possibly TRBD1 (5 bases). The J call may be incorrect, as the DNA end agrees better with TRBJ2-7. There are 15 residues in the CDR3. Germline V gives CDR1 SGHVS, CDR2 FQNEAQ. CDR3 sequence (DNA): TGTGCCAGCAGCTTAAGACCGGGCAGGGAATACGAGCAGTACTTC. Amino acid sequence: CASSLRPGREYEQYF.

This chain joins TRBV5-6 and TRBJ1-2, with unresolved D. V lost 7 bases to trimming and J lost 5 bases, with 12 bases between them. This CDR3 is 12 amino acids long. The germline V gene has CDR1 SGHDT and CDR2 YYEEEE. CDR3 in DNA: TGTGCCAGCCACTCCCTCTCTTATGGCTACACCTTC. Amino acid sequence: CASHSLSYGYTF.

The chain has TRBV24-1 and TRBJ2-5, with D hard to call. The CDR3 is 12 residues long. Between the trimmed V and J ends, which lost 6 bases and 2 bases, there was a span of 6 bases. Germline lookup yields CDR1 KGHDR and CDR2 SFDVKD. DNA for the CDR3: TGTGCCACCAGTTTGACTCAAGAGACCCAGTACTTC. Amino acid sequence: CATSLTQETQYF.

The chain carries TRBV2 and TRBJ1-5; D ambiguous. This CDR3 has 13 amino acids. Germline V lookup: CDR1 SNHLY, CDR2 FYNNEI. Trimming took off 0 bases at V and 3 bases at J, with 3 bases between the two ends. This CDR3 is CASSEAYNQPQHF. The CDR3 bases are TGTGCCAGCAGTGAAGCTTACAATCAGCCCCAGCATTTT.

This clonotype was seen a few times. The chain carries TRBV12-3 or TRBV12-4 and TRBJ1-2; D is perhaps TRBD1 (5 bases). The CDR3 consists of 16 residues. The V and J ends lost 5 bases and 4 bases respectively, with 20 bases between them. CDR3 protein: CASSPQRIRAGYGYTF. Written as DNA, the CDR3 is TGTGCCAGCAGTCCCCAAAGGATCAGGGCGGGCTATGGCTACACCTTC.